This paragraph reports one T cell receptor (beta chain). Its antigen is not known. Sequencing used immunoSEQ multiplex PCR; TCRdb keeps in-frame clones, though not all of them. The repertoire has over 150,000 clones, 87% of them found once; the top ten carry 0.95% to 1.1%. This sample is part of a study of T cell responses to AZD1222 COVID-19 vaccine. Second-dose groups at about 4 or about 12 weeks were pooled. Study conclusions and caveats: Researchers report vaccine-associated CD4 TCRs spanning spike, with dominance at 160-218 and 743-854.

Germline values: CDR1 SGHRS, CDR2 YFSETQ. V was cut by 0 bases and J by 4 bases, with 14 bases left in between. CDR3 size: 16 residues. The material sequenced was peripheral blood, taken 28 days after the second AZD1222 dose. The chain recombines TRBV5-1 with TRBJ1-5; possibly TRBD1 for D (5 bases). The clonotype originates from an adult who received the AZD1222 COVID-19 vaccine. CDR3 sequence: CASSLEGREPNQPQHF. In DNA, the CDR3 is TGCGCCAGCAGCTTGGAGGGCAGGGAGCCGAATCAGCCCCAGCATTTT.